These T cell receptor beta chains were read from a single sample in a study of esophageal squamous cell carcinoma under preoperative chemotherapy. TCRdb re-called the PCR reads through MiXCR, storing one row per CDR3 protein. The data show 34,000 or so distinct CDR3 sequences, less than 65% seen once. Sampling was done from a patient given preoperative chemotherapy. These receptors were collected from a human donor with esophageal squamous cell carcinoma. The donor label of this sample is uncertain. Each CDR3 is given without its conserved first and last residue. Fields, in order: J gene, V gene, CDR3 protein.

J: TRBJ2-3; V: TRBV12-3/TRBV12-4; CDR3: ASSLGTGRDTQY
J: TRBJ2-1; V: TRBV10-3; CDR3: AISESTSGSEETQF
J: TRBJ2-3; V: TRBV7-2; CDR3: ARIMGVGAKDMQY
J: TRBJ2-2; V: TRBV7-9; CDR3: ASSHSGGADYTGELF
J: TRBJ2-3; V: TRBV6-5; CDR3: ASSFPSGRTDTQY
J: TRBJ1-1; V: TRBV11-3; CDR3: ASRFEAF
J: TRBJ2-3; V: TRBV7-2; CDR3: AGGLAGGAKDTQY
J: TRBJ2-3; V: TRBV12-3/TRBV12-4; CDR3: ASSFKQNTDTQY
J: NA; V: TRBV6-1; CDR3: ASSEAGDLYEQY
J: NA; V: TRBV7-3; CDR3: ASGRAGTGANVQY
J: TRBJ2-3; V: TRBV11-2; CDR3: ASGVGGGGDTETQY
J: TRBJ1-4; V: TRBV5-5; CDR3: ASSTRGATNEKLF
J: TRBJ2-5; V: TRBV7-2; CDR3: AAGLVGRGPETQY
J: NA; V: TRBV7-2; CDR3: ASSLSLAAPYEQY
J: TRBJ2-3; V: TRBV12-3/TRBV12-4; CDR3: GSRGAGAKNTQY
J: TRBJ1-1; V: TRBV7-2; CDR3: ASSHGVNTEAF
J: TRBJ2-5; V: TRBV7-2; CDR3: AGSAGRDKETQY
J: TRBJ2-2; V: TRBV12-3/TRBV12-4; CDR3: ASSFTRGSTEELF
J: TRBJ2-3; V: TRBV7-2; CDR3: ASVSGLGATDTQY
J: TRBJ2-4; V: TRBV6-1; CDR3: VTGEVAKNIQY
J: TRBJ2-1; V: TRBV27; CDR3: ASSSGRIPGTSGGAIEQF
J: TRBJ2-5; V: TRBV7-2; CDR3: ASSPRQGWQETQY
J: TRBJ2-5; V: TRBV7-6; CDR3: ASSPRGWDGSGETQY
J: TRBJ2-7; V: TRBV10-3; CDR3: AISSRTGATYEQY
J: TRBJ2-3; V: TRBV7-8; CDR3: ASSNLAGGPDETQY
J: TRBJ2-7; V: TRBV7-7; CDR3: ASSLGAGTSGTYEQY
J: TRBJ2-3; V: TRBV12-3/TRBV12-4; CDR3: ASSTTGTGSTDTQY
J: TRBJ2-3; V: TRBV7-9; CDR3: ASSGLSDRSGDTQY
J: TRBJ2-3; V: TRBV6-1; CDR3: ASRPRRAVDTQY
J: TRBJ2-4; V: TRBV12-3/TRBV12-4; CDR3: ARVCRRGAKNTQY
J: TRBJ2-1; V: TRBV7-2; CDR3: ASSLGAGGLYEQF
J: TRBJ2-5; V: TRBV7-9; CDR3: ASSPTRDREKETQY
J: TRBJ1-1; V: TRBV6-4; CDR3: ASSAESGENEAF
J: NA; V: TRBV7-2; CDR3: ARSRTPGRGDTNTQY
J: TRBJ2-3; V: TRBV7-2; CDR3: ASGLDTSSPETQY
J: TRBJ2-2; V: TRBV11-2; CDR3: ASSSEVTTGEQF
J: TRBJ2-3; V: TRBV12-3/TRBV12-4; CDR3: ASSLASLSGGANTGAQF
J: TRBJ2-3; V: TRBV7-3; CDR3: ASSLLGDADTQY
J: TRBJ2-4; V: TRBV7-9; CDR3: ASSLTENIQY
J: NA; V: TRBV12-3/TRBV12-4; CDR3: ASSHAGGAEKSQF
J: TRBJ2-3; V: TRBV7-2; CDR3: ASSLGAGTLKTGEQY
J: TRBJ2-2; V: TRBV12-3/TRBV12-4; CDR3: ASRTAGQVVTGELF
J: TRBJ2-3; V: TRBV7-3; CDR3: GSVSGVGITDTQY
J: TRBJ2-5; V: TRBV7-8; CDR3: ARGVGGSGKDTQY
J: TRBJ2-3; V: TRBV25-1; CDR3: AGGGGTDTETQY
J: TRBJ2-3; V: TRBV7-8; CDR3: ARGLGGGGQETQY
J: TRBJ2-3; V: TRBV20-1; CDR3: SAMTDTQY
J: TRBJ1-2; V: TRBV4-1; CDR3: ASSPGTGDDFGYT
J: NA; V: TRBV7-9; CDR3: ASSEVTGTGLGSTDTQY
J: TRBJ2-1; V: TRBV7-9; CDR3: ASSLWSSYNEQF
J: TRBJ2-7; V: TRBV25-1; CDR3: ASSEGRTELN
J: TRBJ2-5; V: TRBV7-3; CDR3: ASSVGLGGRDQETQY
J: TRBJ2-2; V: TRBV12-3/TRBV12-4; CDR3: ASSLWGTTGELF
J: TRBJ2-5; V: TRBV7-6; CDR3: ASSSGRDPETQY
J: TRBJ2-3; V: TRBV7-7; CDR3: ASSLTYSDTQY
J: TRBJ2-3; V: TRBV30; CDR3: AWSYGGDTQY
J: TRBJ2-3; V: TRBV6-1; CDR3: ASGGNRGGEAETQY